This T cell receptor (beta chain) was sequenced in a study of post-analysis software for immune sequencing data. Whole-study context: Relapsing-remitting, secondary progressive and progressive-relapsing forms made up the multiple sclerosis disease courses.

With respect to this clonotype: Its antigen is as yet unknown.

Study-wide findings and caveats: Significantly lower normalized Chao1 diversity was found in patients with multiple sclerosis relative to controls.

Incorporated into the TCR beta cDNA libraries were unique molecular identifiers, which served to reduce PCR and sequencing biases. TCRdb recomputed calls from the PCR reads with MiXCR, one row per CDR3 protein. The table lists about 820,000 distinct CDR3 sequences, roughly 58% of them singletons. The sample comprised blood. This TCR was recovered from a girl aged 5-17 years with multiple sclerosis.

CDR3 amino acids: CASSLRALGSYTF. The CDR3 DNA is TGTGCCAGCAGTTTAAGGGCTTTGGGGAGCTACACCTTC. This chain connects TRBV12-3 or TRBV12-4 to TRBJ1-2, with D unresolved. V dropped 2 bases and J dropped 9 bases, with 13 bases sitting between them. The CDR3 has 13 amino acids.